The 23 T cell receptor beta chains in this list originate from one sample, sequenced in a study of blood T cell repertoires in COVID-19. TCRdb keeps only in-frame clones here, not all; method: immunoSEQ multiplex PCR. The table records tens of thousands of clones, roughly 80% of them present only once. Sequencing used peripheral blood. The receptors were sampled from a man aged 65 to 79 with COVID-19, enrolled during active disease.

CDR3: CASSPSRVNTGELFF. As DNA, the CDR3 is TGTGCCAGCTCACCATCCAGGGTAAACACCGGGGAGCTGTTTTTT. The J gene is TRBJ2-2, the V gene TRBV18; D is perhaps TRBD1 (5 bases). V lost 2 bases and J lost 2, with 9 bases in between. Germline V CDR1 and CDR2: KGHSH, LQKENI. CDR3 size: 15 residues.

The CDR3 DNA sequence: TGTGCCAGCAGTTACATGCAGGGGGCCTACGAGCAGTACTTC. Its protein product is CASSYMQGAYEQYF. The genes are TRBV6-5 and TRBJ2-7, with TRBD1 identical over 7 bases. CDR1 and CDR2 (germline): MNHEY, SVGAGI. The V gene end was trimmed by 2 bases and the J gene end by 2 bases; junction bases not matched to a gene: 3. This CDR3 has 14 residues.

The chain employs TRBV15 and TRBJ2-4, with 9 nucleotides matching TRBD1. In germline, CDR1 is LNHNV, CDR2 YYDKDF (reference sequence). The CDR3 is made up of 13 amino acids. V shed 7 bases and J 6 bases; nucleotides not matched to a gene: 4. The CDR3 bases are TGTGCCACCACCGAGGGACAGGGAAACATTCAGTACTTC. Amino acid sequence: CATTEGQGNIQYF.

The CDR3 region has the DNA TGTGCCAGCAGCTACCTCTACCGACCCCTCCACTTT. Residues: CASSYLYRPLHF. The chain is built from TRBV6-6 and TRBJ1-6; D uncertain. V was clipped by 6 bases and J by 12 bases, with 12 bases between them. Germline CDR1 is MNHNY and CDR2 is SVGAGI (reference sequence). The CDR3 length is 12 residues.

The genes are TRBV28 and TRBJ1-6; a possible D gene is TRBD1 (5 bases). The CDR3 spans 16 residues. Germline V CDR1 and CDR2: MDHEN, SYDVKM. V gave up 7 bases and J gave up 1 base, with 14 bases separating them. CDR3 DNA: TGTGCCAGCAACCCTCTCGGGGGATCCTATAATTCACCCCTCCACTTT. Amino acids: CASNPLGGSYNSPLHF.

The V call is TRBV3-1 (or the pseudogene TRBV3-2), the J call TRBJ2-1; weak D call: TRBD1 (6 bases). This CDR3 contains 14 residues. CDR1 LGHDT and CDR2 YNNKEL come from the germline V gene (reference sequence). Trimming took 5 bases from V and 0 from J, leaving 8 bases between them. The CDR3 DNA follows: TGTGCCAGCAGCAGGGGGATCTCCTACAATGAGCAGTTCTTC. Encoded protein: CASSRGISYNEQFF.

The CDR3 protein is CASSPTSGTGELFF. Here the CDR3 DNA reads TGTGCCAGCTCCCCGACTAGCGGGACAGGGGAGCTGTTTTTT. The chain recombines TRBV18 with TRBJ2-2; 11 nucleotides align to TRBD2. The V and J ends lost 6 bases and 8 bases, in that order; junction bases with no gene match: 5. Germline CDR1 is KGHSH and CDR2 is LQKENI. There are 14 residues in the CDR3.

V usage is TRBV18 and J usage is TRBJ2-7; D possibly corresponds to TRBD2 (6 bases). The CDR3 has 14 amino acids. Germline V CDR1 and CDR2: KGHSH, LQKENI. The V and J ends lost 6 bases and 7 bases respectively, with 19 bases between them. The CDR3 region has the DNA TGTGCCAGCTCGCCAGCCCTAGCGTCGGGGGAGCAGTACTTC. This encodes CASSPALASGEQYF.

The rearrangement joins TRBV19 to TRBJ1-5; 8 bases are a match to TRBD1. Trimming cost V 7 bases and J 0 bases; bases outside gene matches: 5. CDR3 length equals 15 residues. Germline CDR1 reads LNHDA; CDR2 reads SQIVND (reference sequence). The CDR3 DNA reads as TGTGCCAGTACGGACAGGGCTTATAGCAATCAGCCCCAGCATTTT. The encoded protein is CASTDRAYSNQPQHF.

This clone has only one observation. The genes are TRBV4-3 and TRBJ1-4; D is perhaps TRBD1 (6 bases). From germline, CDR1 is LGHNA and CDR2 YSLEER. Deletions cut 0 bases from V and 6 bases from J, with 14 bases between. The CDR3 contains 16 residues. In DNA form, the CDR3 reads TGCGCCAGCAGCCAAGACGCAGGGGCAAGCGATGAAAAACTGTTTTTT. It encodes CASSQDAGASDEKLFF.

This chain connects TRBV19 to TRBJ2-3; 7 bases fit TRBD1. This CDR3 has 16 residues. Per the germline V gene, CDR1 is LNHDA and CDR2 is SQIVND (reference sequence). The trim removed 6 bases at V and 2 bases at J, leaving 11 bases unmatched. CDR3 in amino acids: CASSKWGTVFTDTQYF. CDR3 DNA: TGTGCCAGTAGCAAGTGGGGGACAGTCTTCACAGATACGCAGTATTTT.

The CDR3 here is CASGRSSGNTIYF. As DNA, the CDR3 is TGTGCCAGCGGCAGGTCCTCTGGAAACACCATATATTTT. This chain uses TRBV27 with TRBJ1-3, with unresolved D. The CDR3 sequence is 13 residues long. CDR1 MNHEY and CDR2 SMNVEV come from the germline V gene (reference sequence). V lost 8 bases to trimming and J lost 0 bases, with 8 bases between them.

The rearrangement uses TRBV29-1 and TRBJ2-1; 7 bases map to TRBD1. Germline CDR1 is SQVTM and CDR2 is ANQGSEA. CDR3 length: 13 amino acids. The junction had 10 bases not matched to a gene; V was cut back by 4 bases and J by 10 bases. DNA for the CDR3: TGCAGCGTTGGTCCCCGACAGGGCAACGAGCAGTTCTTC. Translated: CSVGPRQGNEQFF.

In this sample, this clone turned up a few times. The V and J genes are TRBV25-1 and TRBJ2-7; TRBD2 might be the D (6 bases). CDR1 MGHDK and CDR2 SYGVNS come from the germline V gene. This CDR3 has 10 amino acids. Trimming pared 9 bases from V and 6 bases from J, leaving 9 bases between. CDR3: CARAGLEQYF. CDR3 DNA: TGTGCCAGGGCGGGGCTCGAGCAGTACTTC.

This clone occurred once. The chain links TRBV3-1 (or the pseudogene TRBV3-2) to TRBJ1-1, with a possible D match to TRBD1 (6 bases). CDR1 is LGHDT, CDR2 YNNKEL, per germline (reference sequence). V was trimmed by 1 base and J by 4 bases, leaving 10 bases between them. This CDR3 is 14 amino acids long. CDR3 in DNA: TGTGCCAGCAGCCAAGCAGGGGCAGGCACTGAAGCTTTCTTT. Translation gives CASSQAGAGTEAFF.

Notes on this clone: At one end the junction does not follow the germline gene, possibly because of a read error. V gene TRBV7-7 combines with J gene TRBJ2-1, with 12 bases aligning to TRBD2. Germline CDR1 SSHAT, CDR2 FNYEAQ (reference sequence). The CDR3 sequence is 16 residues long. Here the CDR3 DNA reads TGTGCTAGCAGCTTAGTCGCTAGCGGGAGGGCCGATGAGCAGTTCTTC. As protein: CASSLVASGRADEQFF.

In its sample, this clone was seen a few times. The chain couples TRBV7-2 to TRBJ2-2; a possible D gene is TRBD2 (6 bases). This CDR3 region has 15 residues. Germline values: CDR1 SGHTA, CDR2 FQGNSA. V was shortened by 4 bases and J by 1 base, with 10 bases between the two germline ends. The CDR3 reads CASSWGGLNTGELFF. DNA of the CDR3: TGTGCCAGCAGCTGGGGAGGCCTGAACACCGGGGAGCTGTTTTTT.

This chain uses TRBV2 with TRBJ1-5; D is unresolved. CDR1 and CDR2 from the germline V gene are SNHLY and FYNNEI. V lost 4 bases to trimming and J lost 4 bases, with 11 bases between them. The CDR3 spans 14 residues. CDR3 protein: CASSAVLENQPQHF. CDR3 in DNA: TGTGCCAGCAGTGCTGTGTTAGAGAATCAGCCCCAGCATTTT.

The chain has TRBV28 and TRBJ1-2; maybe TRBD1 (6 bases). Trimming left V 5 bases short and J 2 bases short, with 15 bases between. The CDR3 consists of 15 residues. Germline V gene data show CDR1 as MDHEN and CDR2 as SYDVKM. The CDR3 DNA is TGTGCCAGCAGTCAACGGACAGACGTCAACTATGGCTACACCTTC. Amino acid sequence: CASSQRTDVNYGYTF.

The V gene is TRBV19, the J gene TRBJ1-1; D call uncertain. This CDR3 is built from 14 residues. The V gene's germline CDR1 is LNHDA and CDR2 SQIVND (reference sequence). Trimming left V 5 bases short and J 0 bases short, with 10 bases between. The CDR3 coding sequence is TGTGCCAGTAGTCCACAGCACATGAACACTGAAGCTTTCTTT. This encodes CASSPQHMNTEAFF.

The rearrangement uses TRBV27 and TRBJ1-1; 7 bases match TRBD1. The CDR3 length is 15 residues. J gave up 0 bases and V 7 bases, and 8 bases lay outside the gene matches. Germline V gene sequence: CDR1 MNHEY, CDR2 SMNVEV (reference sequence). CDR3 nucleotides: TGTGCCAGCAAAAGGGACAGACACTTGAACACTGAAGCTTTCTTT. This codes for CASKRDRHLNTEAFF.

The J gene is TRBJ2-3, the V gene TRBV29-1; TRBD1 matches at 7 bases. V was clipped by 4 bases and J by 4 bases; unmatched bases: 5. The germline gives CDR1 SQVTM, CDR2 ANQGSEA. The CDR3 is 13 amino acids. Here the CDR3 reads CSVGGGEADTQYF. The CDR3 DNA reads TGCAGCGTTGGAGGGGGCGAAGCAGATACGCAGTATTTT.

The CDR3 loop reads CASSGQGSTEAFF. The DNA of the CDR3 is TGTGCCAGCAGTGGGCAGGGAAGCACTGAAGCTTTCTTT. The chain couples TRBV2 to TRBJ1-1, with D maybe TRBD1 (5 bases). There are 13 residues in the CDR3. V was trimmed by 4 bases and J by 4 bases, leaving 10 bases between them. Germline-derived CDR1 and CDR2 are SNHLY and FYNNEI. The full variable domain, in which reference TRBV2 and TRBJ1-1 provide the parts outside the CDR3, is EPEVTQTPSHQVTQMGQEVILRCVPISNHLYFYWYRQILGQKVEFLVSFYNNEISEKSEIFDDQFSVERPDGSNFTLKIRSTKLEDSAMYFCASSGQGSTEAFFGQGTRLTVV.